The rows below give T cell receptor beta chains drawn from one sample of a study of shared clonotypes between healthy human individuals. Assay: immunoSEQ multiplex PCR; the TCRdb copy retains only in-frame clones and omits some. The sample includes millions of clones, about 95% of them seen just once. Sequencing used naive CD8+ T cells sorted from blood. The source of these receptors is a young man in good health. CDR3s include the opening cysteine and the closing phenylalanine or tryptophan. D genes are given only for firm matches. A row's size may be missing; if present it is once, few, many or a size class.

j_gene | v_gene | len | d_gene | abundance | CDR3nt | CDR3aa
TRBJ2-1 | TRBV7-9 | 16 | NA | NA | TGTGCCAGCAGCCCCCCCGTCCCAGCGGATTACAATGAGCAGTTCTTC | CASSPPVPADYNEQFF
TRBJ2-3 | TRBV4-1 | 15 | NA | NA | TGCGCCAGCAGCCAAGACAGGGTCGGCACAGATACGCAGTATTTT | CASSQDRVGTDTQYF
TRBJ2-1 | TRBV29-1 | 14 | NA | NA | TGCAGCGTTGGTGGCCAGTACCCCTACAATGAGCAGTTCTTC | CSVGGQYPYNEQFF
TRBJ2-1 | TRBV7-9 | 17 | NA | NA | TGTGCCAGCAGCTTAGAAGGGCTGACCGGCTCCTACAATGAGCAGTTCTTC | CASSLEGLTGSYNEQFF
TRBJ2-2 | TRBV27 | 13 | NA | once | TGTGCCAGCAGTGACAGGAGGGCCGGGGAGCTGTTTTTT | CASSDRRAGELFF
TRBJ2-7 | TRBV29-1 | 13 | NA | NA | TGCAGCGTTGAAGCTGGTCAGGGCTACGAGCAGTACTTC | CSVEAGQGYEQYF
TRBJ1-2 | TRBV4-1 | 12 | NA | NA | TGCGCCAGCAGGGGATGGAGCCAGGGCTACACCTTC | CASRGWSQGYTF
TRBJ2-3 | TRBV27 | 14 | TRBD2 | NA | TGTGCCAGCAGTTTAGTGTCGGGGGGTGATACGCAGTATTTT | CASSLVSGGDTQYF
TRBJ1-3 | TRBV7-6 | 15 | NA | NA | TGTGCCAGCAGCTTAGATAGTGGTTCTGGAAACACCATATATTTT | CASSLDSGSGNTIYF
TRBJ2-3 | TRBV30 | 14 | TRBD2 | NA | TGTGCCTGGAGTGTAATTTCGGGAGTAGCGGGTGTATATTTT | CAWSVISGVAGVYF
TRBJ2-3 | TRBV27 | 13 | NA | once | TGTGCCAGCAGTCATACGGGCGTCGATACGCAGTATTTT | CASSHTGVDTQYF
TRBJ2-3 | TRBV5-1 | 15 | TRBD1 | NA | TGCGCCAGCAGCGATGGGACAGGGGTTGGAGATACGCAGTATTTT | CASSDGTGVGDTQYF
TRBJ2-7 | TRBV7-9 | 16 | TRBD2 | NA | TGTGCCAGCAGCTTAGGTTTAGCGGGGAATGGCTACGAGCAGTACTTC | CASSLGLAGNGYEQYF